This TCR beta chain is drawn from a study of identical twins. CDR3 size: 13 residues. Germline values: CDR1 SGHRS, CDR2 YFSETQ. With 4 bases removed from V and 0 bases from J, the gap between germline ends came to 8 bases. Regarding the study as a whole: Alpha sequences out of frame and shared by twins had excess low generation probability.

Concerning this clonotype itself: What it binds is unknown.

Addition of a universal primer site occurred through template switching, and cDNA carried unique molecular identifiers. TCRdb analysed the 5' RACE reads with MiXCR anew, one entry per CDR3 protein. The sample lists about 200,000 distinct CDR3 sequences; roughly a tenth were seen once. The receptor was isolated from a woman aged 18-35 years in good health. This chain uses TRBV5-1 with TRBJ2-7; TRBD1 might be the D (6 bases). The material sequenced was memory (CD45RO+) T cells sorted from blood. CDR3 DNA sequence: TGCGCCAGCAGCGGGGGCGACTCCTACGAGCAGTACTTC. Protein: CASSGGDSYEQYF. The full variable domain, with the rest looked up from reference TRBV5-1 and TRBJ2-7, is KAGVTQTPRYLIKTRGQQVTLSCSPISGHRSVSWYQQTPGQGLQFLFEYFSETQRNKGNFPGRFSGRQFSNSRSEMNVSTLELGDSALYLCASSGGDSYEQYFGPGTRLTVT.